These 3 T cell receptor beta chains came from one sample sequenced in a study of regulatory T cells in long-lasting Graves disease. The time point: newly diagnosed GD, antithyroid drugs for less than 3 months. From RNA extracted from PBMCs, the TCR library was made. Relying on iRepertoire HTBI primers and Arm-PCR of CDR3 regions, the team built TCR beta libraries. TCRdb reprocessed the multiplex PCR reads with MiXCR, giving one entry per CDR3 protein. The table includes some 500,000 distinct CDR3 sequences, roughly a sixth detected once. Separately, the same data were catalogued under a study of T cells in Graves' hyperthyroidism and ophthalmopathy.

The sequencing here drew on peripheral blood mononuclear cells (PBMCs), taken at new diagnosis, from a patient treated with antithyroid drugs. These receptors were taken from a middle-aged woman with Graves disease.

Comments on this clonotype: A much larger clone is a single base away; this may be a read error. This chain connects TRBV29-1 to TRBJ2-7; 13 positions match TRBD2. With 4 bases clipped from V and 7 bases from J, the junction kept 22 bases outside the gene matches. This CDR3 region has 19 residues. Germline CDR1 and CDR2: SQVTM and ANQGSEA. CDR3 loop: CSVALPLTSGGPWGNEQYF. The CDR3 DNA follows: TGCAGCGTTGCCCTCCCCCTGACTAGCGGGGGGCCCTGGGGCAATGAGCAGTACTTC.

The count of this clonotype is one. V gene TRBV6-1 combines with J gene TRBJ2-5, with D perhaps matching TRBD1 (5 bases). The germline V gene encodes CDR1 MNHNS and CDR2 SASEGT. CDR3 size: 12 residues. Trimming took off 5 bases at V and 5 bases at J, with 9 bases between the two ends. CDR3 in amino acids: CASSPQVETQYF. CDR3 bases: TGTGCCAGCAGTCCACAGGTGGAGACCCAGTACTTC.

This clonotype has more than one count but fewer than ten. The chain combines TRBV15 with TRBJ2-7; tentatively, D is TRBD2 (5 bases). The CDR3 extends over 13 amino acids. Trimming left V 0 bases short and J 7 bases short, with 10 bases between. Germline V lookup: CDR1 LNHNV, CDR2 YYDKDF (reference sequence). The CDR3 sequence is CATSRDRGREQYF. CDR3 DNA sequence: TGTGCCACCAGCAGAGATCGGGGAAGAGAGCAGTACTTC.